This T cell receptor beta chain is from a study of blood T cells in healthy people across ages. Looked up from germline, CDR1 is SGHTA and CDR2 is FQGNSA. Trimming removed 5 bases from V and 10 bases from J, with 12 bases in between. The CDR3 consists of 12 residues. This clonotype was counted between two and nine times. The use of a sample-barcoded 5' primer and a J-beta primer mix characterized a second PCR of roughly 6 to 12 cycles. TCRdb re-analysed the 5' RACE reads in MiXCR, keeping a single row per CDR3 protein. The sample lists around 1,700,000 distinct CDR3 sequences, approximately 28% occurring once.

This clonotype originated in a woman in her twenties or thirties in good health. Sequenced sample: blood. The rearrangement links TRBV7-2 to TRBJ1-5; weak D call: TRBD1 (6 bases). As DNA, the CDR3 is TGTGCCAGCAGCCCCGTGGGACACCCCCAGCATTTT. It is translated as CASSPVGHPQHF. Full variable domain (outside the CDR3, taken from reference TRBV7-2 and TRBJ1-5): GAGVSQSPSNKVTEKGKDVELRCDPISGHTALYWYRQSLGQGLEFLIYFQGNSAPDKSGLPSDRFSAERTGGSVSTLTIQRTQQEDSAVYLCASSPVGHPQHFGDGTRLSIL.